The 31 T cell receptor beta chains in this list originate from one sample, sequenced in a study of Tregs in tolerant kidney transplant recipients. Repertoires were generated with immunoSEQ multiplex PCR, while TCRdb's copy carries only in-frame clones and drops some. The sample lists around 98,000 clones, over 85% occurring once. The source was CD4+ T cells from blood, collected before the transplant. These receptors all stem from a human donor who received a combined kidney and bone marrow transplant.

This clone has a handful of counts. The chain uses TRBV9 and TRBJ2-3; no clear D gene. The V end lost 4 bases, the J end lost 1 base, and 10 bases lay between the germline ends. The CDR3 runs 14 residues. Germline CDR1 is SGDLS and CDR2 is YYNGEE. The CDR3 sequence: CASSLLSGTDTQYF. DNA for the CDR3: TGTGCCAGCAGCCTTCTTTCTGGCACAGATACGCAGTATTTT.

This chain links TRBV5-5 with TRBJ1-4, with 10 bases that match TRBD1. CDR3 length equals 16 residues. Germline lookup yields CDR1 SGHKS and CDR2 YYEKEE (reference sequence). Trimming removed 0 bases from V and 5 bases from J; junction bases left unmatched: 4. The DNA of the CDR3 is TGTGCCAGCAGCTTGGGACAGGGGGCTTTAAATGAAAAACTGTTTTTT. Its protein is CASSLGQGALNEKLFF.

The chain links TRBV7-3 to TRBJ2-7, with TRBD1 matching 7 bases. Germline V lookup: CDR1 SGHTA, CDR2 FQGTGA. CDR3 length: 14 residues. J gave up 7 bases and V 1 base, and 7 bases lay outside the gene matches. The CDR3 nucleotides read TGTGCCAGCAGCTTAAGACAGGGAGTGGGGGAGCAGTACTTC. This encodes CASSLRQGVGEQYF. Complete variable domain (other parts from reference TRBV7-3 and TRBJ2-7): GAGVSQTPSNKVTEKGKYVELRCDPISGHTALYWYRQSLGQGPEFLIYFQGTGAADDSGLPNDRFFAVRPEGSVSTLKIQRTERGDSAVYLCASSLRQGVGEQYFGPGTRLTVT.

The rearrangement links TRBV25-1 to TRBJ2-5, with 7 nucleotides matching TRBD2. Per the germline V gene, CDR1 is MGHDK and CDR2 is SYGVNS. Trimming removed 2 bases from V and 5 bases from J; junction bases left unmatched: 5. CDR3 length equals 14 residues. The CDR3, as DNA: TGTGCCAGCAGTGAAGCGGGAGCCCCGGAGACCCAGTACTTC. It encodes CASSEAGAPETQYF.

The rearrangement uses TRBV7-9 and TRBJ2-5, with D possibly matching TRBD1 (5 bases). CDR1 is SEHNR and CDR2 is FQNEAQ in the germline V gene (reference sequence). The V and J ends lost 2 bases and 5 bases respectively, with 9 bases between them. This CDR3 comprises 13 residues. For the CDR3, the DNA is TGTGCCAGCAGCTTAAAGGGGTTGGAGACCCAGTACTTC. Its translation is CASSLKGLETQYF.

This chain links TRBV5-4 with TRBJ2-5; 12 bases are a match to TRBD2. The CDR3 sequence is 15 residues long. J gave up 5 bases and V 4 bases, and 6 bases lay outside the gene matches. Per germline, CDR1 SGHNT and CDR2 YYREEE (reference sequence). The CDR3 bases are TGTGCCAGCAGCCCGGGACTAGCGGGCGGGGAGACCCAGTACTTC. Amino acid sequence: CASSPGLAGGETQYF.

The genes are TRBV7-6 and TRBJ1-6, with TRBD1 matching over 8 bases. The CDR3 has 14 residues. Germline V CDR1 and CDR2: SGHVS, FNYEAQ. Trimming removed 1 base from V and 8 bases from J; junction bases left unmatched: 1. CDR3 sequence (DNA): TGTGCCAGCAGCTTAGACAGGGGGTATTCACCCCTCCACTTT. Its translation is CASSLDRGYSPLHF. The full variable domain, rest sourced from reference TRBV7-6 and TRBJ1-6, is GAGVSQSPRYKVTKRGQDVALRCDPISGHVSLYWYRQALGQGPEFLTYFNYEAQQDKSGLPNDRFSAERPEGSISTLTIQRTEQRDSAMYRCASSLDRGYSPLHFGNGTRLTVT.

J is TRBJ1-2 and V is TRBV7-2; 7 bases agree with TRBD1. Germline V CDR1 and CDR2: SGHTA, FQGNSA. The CDR3 has 13 residues. The J segment lost 8 bases and the V segment lost 1 base, leaving 4 bases of the junction unmatched. CDR3 coding DNA: TGTGCCAGCAGCTTAGGGAGGGGGCGCGGCTACACCTTC. Translation: CASSLGRGRGYTF.

V and J are TRBV29-1 and TRBJ1-2; 7 nucleotides agree with TRBD1. The length of the CDR3 is 14 residues. Per germline, CDR1 SQVTM and CDR2 ANQGSEA. The V segment lost 3 bases and the J segment 8 bases; nucleotides outside the gene matches: 12. CDR3 bases: TGCAGCGTTGATGTATGGACGACAGGGAGAGGCTACACCTTC. This encodes CSVDVWTTGRGYTF.

The chain couples TRBV5-1 to TRBJ2-3; a weak D match, TRBD2 (6 bases). CDR3 size: 19 residues. V gave up 0 bases and J gave up 2 bases, with 22 bases separating them. Germline values: CDR1 SGHRS, CDR2 YFSETQ. CDR3 DNA: TGCGCCAGCAGCTTGGCTCTAGCCGAGAGAGGAGGGTACACAGATACGCAGTATTTT. Translation: CASSLALAERGGYTDTQYF.

The chain joins TRBV5-1 to TRBJ1-6; 8 positions match TRBD1. The length of the CDR3 is 15 residues. V was pared by 0 bases and J by 9 bases, with 5 bases of the junction left unmatched. CDR1 and CDR2 from the germline V gene are SGHRS and YFSETQ. Here the CDR3 DNA reads TGCGCCAGCAGCTTGGGACAGGGGAAATCTTCACCCCTCCACTTT. Translated, it gives CASSLGQGKSSPLHF. The whole variable domain, remainder taken from reference TRBV5-1 and TRBJ1-6, is KAGVTQTPRYLIKTRGQQVTLSCSPISGHRSVSWYQQTPGQGLQFLFEYFSETQRNKGNFPGRFSGRQFSNSRSEMNVSTLELGDSALYLCASSLGQGKSSPLHFGNGTRLTVT.

V is TRBV7-3 and J is TRBJ2-1, with D tentatively TRBD1 (6 bases). This CDR3 comprises 16 residues. Germline CDR1 and CDR2: SGHTA and FQGTGA. Trimming removed 4 bases at V and 0 bases at J, with 13 bases between. The CDR3 bases are TGTGCCAGCAGCTCCCTACAGGGTAGCTCCTACAATGAGCAGTTCTTC. Encoded protein: CASSSLQGSSYNEQFF. The variable domain in full, with the rest retrieved from reference TRBV7-3 and TRBJ2-1, is GAGVSQTPSNKVTEKGKYVELRCDPISGHTALYWYRQSLGQGPEFLIYFQGTGAADDSGLPNDRFFAVRPEGSVSTLKIQRTERGDSAVYLCASSSLQGSSYNEQFFGPGTRLTVL.

This chain joins TRBV14 and TRBJ2-7; 7 bases map to TRBD1. The CDR3 runs 14 residues. CDR1 and CDR2 (germline): SGHDN, FVKESK. The V and J ends lost 3 bases and 2 bases, in that order; junction bases with no gene match: 4. The CDR3 DNA reads TGTGCCAGCAGCCAGAGGGACAGACCCTACGAGCAGTACTTC. Amino acid sequence: CASSQRDRPYEQYF.

V and J are TRBV5-1 and TRBJ2-7, with 8 nucleotides matching TRBD1. Germline V lookup: CDR1 SGHRS, CDR2 YFSETQ. V was pared by 4 bases and J by 2 bases, with 8 bases of the junction left unmatched. The CDR3 is made up of 15 amino acids. CDR3 sequence reads: CASSAMGQATYEQYF. The CDR3 coding sequence is TGCGCCAGCAGCGCAATGGGACAGGCCACCTACGAGCAGTACTTC.

The V call is TRBV6-1, the J call TRBJ2-5; 9 positions match TRBD1. With V trimmed by 4 bases and J by 1 base, 7 bases remained unmatched. The CDR3 contains 16 residues. CDR1 and CDR2 (germline): MNHNS, SASEGT. CDR3 region: CASSGFLDRGQETQYF. The DNA of the CDR3 is TGTGCCAGCAGTGGGTTCTTGGACAGGGGCCAAGAGACCCAGTACTTC.

The chain carries TRBV6-1 and TRBJ2-2; 10 bases agree with TRBD1. This CDR3 is built from 16 residues. V trimming: 3 bases; J trimming: 6 bases; junction bases outside the gene matches: 7. From germline, CDR1 is MNHNS and CDR2 SASEGT. CDR3 loop: CASSETGQGTAGELFF. The DNA for the CDR3 is TGTGCCAGCAGTGAGACGGGACAGGGGACTGCCGGGGAGCTGTTTTTT.

The V gene is TRBV6-1, the J gene TRBJ1-4; D is perhaps TRBD1 (6 bases). Trimming stripped 4 bases from V and 0 bases from J, with 9 bases between. The CDR3 is made up of 15 amino acids. Germline V CDR1 and CDR2: MNHNS, SASEGT. The CDR3 here is CASSGTEATNEKLFF. DNA for the CDR3: TGTGCCAGCAGTGGGACAGAAGCAACTAATGAAAAACTGTTTTTT.

The V call is TRBV15, the J call TRBJ2-7; the D gene is possibly TRBD1 (5 bases). In germline, CDR1 is LNHNV, CDR2 YYDKDF (reference sequence). V shed 0 bases and J shed 1 base, with 10 bases lying between them. CDR3 length equals 15 residues. The CDR3 protein is CATSRDRTNSYEQYF. CDR3 nucleotide sequence: TGTGCCACCAGCAGAGATAGGACAAATTCCTACGAGCAGTACTTC.

The chain employs TRBV2 and TRBJ1-1; 8 bases align to TRBD1. After removal of 6 bases from V and 0 bases from J, the junction contained 3 bases not matched to a gene. The CDR3 length is 14 residues. The germline gives CDR1 SNHLY, CDR2 FYNNEI. The CDR3 sequence: CASSRDRLNTEAFF. Here the CDR3 DNA reads TGTGCCAGCAGCCGGGACAGGTTGAACACTGAAGCTTTCTTT. Using reference TRBV2 and TRBJ1-1 for the parts outside the CDR3, the full variable domain is EPEVTQTPSHQVTQMGQEVILRCVPISNHLYFYWYRQILGQKVEFLVSFYNNEISEKSEIFDDQFSVERPDGSNFTLKIRSTKLEDSAMYFCASSRDRLNTEAFFGQGTRLTVV.

J is TRBJ2-2 and V is TRBV7-3; TRBD1 aligns across 9 bases. CDR1 and CDR2 (germline): SGHTA, FQGTGA. This CDR3 has 14 amino acids. Germline trimming cut 4 bases from V and 7 bases from J; bases unmatched to any gene: 4. The CDR3 here is CASSSGTGIGELFF. As DNA, the CDR3 is TGTGCCAGCAGCTCCGGGACAGGGATCGGGGAGCTGTTTTTT.

V gene TRBV28 combines with J gene TRBJ1-4; perhaps TRBD1 as D (5 bases). Germline CDR1 and CDR2: MDHEN and SYDVKM. The V end lost 6 bases, the J end lost 4 bases, and 15 bases lay between the germline ends. There are 15 residues in the CDR3. The DNA for the CDR3 is TGTGCCAGCAGGGACAAAAGGTGGATTAATGAAAAACTGTTTTTT. Its translation is CASRDKRWINEKLFF.

This sequence joins TRBV11-3 and TRBJ1-1, with D possibly being TRBD1 (6 bases). The CDR3 extends over 13 amino acids. Germline CDR1 reads SGHNT; CDR2 reads YENEEA. V shed 5 bases and J shed 4 bases, with 11 bases lying between them. The CDR3 loop is CASSDQGFTEAFF. The CDR3 coding sequence is TGTGCCAGCAGCGATCAGGGGTTCACTGAAGCTTTCTTT.

This clone has only one observation. The chain uses TRBV15 and TRBJ2-7; D might be TRBD1 (5 bases). The CDR3 is 14 residues long. The V end was cut by 5 bases, the J end by 3 bases, with 14 bases between. The germline V gene encodes CDR1 LNHNV and CDR2 YYDKDF (reference sequence). Written as DNA, the CDR3 is TGTGCCACCAGCCCTGTGGGGCGGTTCTACGAGCAGTACTTC. As protein: CATSPVGRFYEQYF.

The gene calls are TRBV2 and TRBJ2-2; a possible D gene is TRBD1 (5 bases). The V gene's germline CDR1 is SNHLY and CDR2 FYNNEI. The CDR3 contains 14 residues. The V gene lost 4 bases and the J gene lost 7 bases, with 13 bases spanning the gap. This chain's CDR3 is CASSVVRVHGELFF. For the CDR3, the DNA is TGTGCCAGCAGTGTCGTCAGGGTGCACGGGGAGCTGTTTTTT.

The gene calls are TRBV18 and TRBJ2-3, with 7 nucleotides matching TRBD2. The length of the CDR3 is 16 residues. Germline CDR1 and CDR2: KGHSH and LQKENI. V gave up 3 bases and J gave up 2 bases; unmatched junction bases: 8. The CDR3 reads CASSPLGSGDTDTQYF. The DNA of the CDR3 is TGTGCCAGCTCACCCCTGGGGAGCGGGGACACAGATACGCAGTATTTT.

CDR3 loop: CASTYRTYSSGANVLTF. The CDR3 DNA reads as TGTGCCAGCACCTACCGGACATATTCTTCTGGGGCCAACGTCCTGACTTTC. V gene TRBV7-2 combines with J gene TRBJ2-6; TRBD1 might be the D (5 bases). Germline values: CDR1 SGHTA, CDR2 FQGNSA. The CDR3 length is 17 residues. The V end was cut by 7 bases, the J end by 1 base, with 17 bases between.

CDR3 coding DNA: TGTGCCAGCAGTGCACAGGGGGAAGTCAATGAGCAGTTCTTC. It is translated as CASSAQGEVNEQFF. The genes are TRBV6-4 and TRBJ2-1; 8 positions match TRBD1. The V gene end was trimmed by 4 bases and the J gene end by 6 bases; junction bases not matched to a gene: 5. Per the germline V gene, CDR1 is MRHNA and CDR2 is SNTAGT. The CDR3 spans 14 residues.

The chain carries TRBV18 and TRBJ2-1; 9 positions match TRBD1. From germline, CDR1 is KGHSH and CDR2 LQKENI. The CDR3 totals 15 residues. The trim removed 3 bases at V and 7 bases at J, leaving 7 bases unmatched. In nucleotides, the CDR3 is TGTGCCAGCTCACCCTCGGGACAGGGAAGGAATGAGCAGTTCTTC. Amino acid sequence: CASSPSGQGRNEQFF.

V is TRBV6-1 and J is TRBJ2-5; 9 bases are a match to TRBD1. The CDR3 is 15 residues long. V was clipped by 8 bases and J by 1 base; unmatched bases: 8. Germline loops: CDR1 MNHNS, CDR2 SASEGT. The CDR3 spells CASYDRGTPQETQYF. In DNA, the CDR3 is TGTGCCAGCTACGACAGGGGGACACCCCAAGAGACCCAGTACTTC.

This rearrangement joins TRBV19 to TRBJ1-3, with TRBD1 matching over 7 bases. This CDR3 contains 16 residues. CDR1 is LNHDA, CDR2 SQIVND, per germline (reference sequence). V was pared by 6 bases and J by 3 bases, with 11 bases of the junction left unmatched. The CDR3 sequence is CASSTTRQGGGNTIYF. The CDR3 DNA follows: TGTGCCAGTAGCACAACCCGACAGGGAGGTGGAAACACCATATATTTT. Full variable domain (missing parts from reference TRBV19 and TRBJ1-3): DGGITQSPKYLFRKEGQNVTLSCEQNLNHDAMYWYRQDPGQGLRLIYYSQIVNDFQKGDIAEGYSVSREKKESFPLTVTSAQKNPTAFYLCASSTTRQGGGNTIYFGEGSWLTVV.

The chain combines TRBV7-2 with TRBJ2-1, with 10 bases lining up with TRBD1. This CDR3 comprises 15 residues. Losses at the gene ends were 4 bases for V and 10 bases for J; bases not matched to a gene: 10. Germline CDR1 reads SGHTA; CDR2 reads FQGNSA. As DNA, the CDR3 is TGTGCCAGCAGCTCCGGGACAGGGGTTCTTCGGGAGCAGTTCTTC. Encoded protein: CASSSGTGVLREQFF.